Listed below are T cell receptor beta chains from one sample, sequenced in a study of T-cell reconstitution after alpha-beta-depleted transplantation in children. Each CDR3 protein gets one entry after TCRdb re-called the PCR reads with MiXCR. The sample consists of around 300,000 distinct CDR3 sequences, more than 20% of them appearing once. Sample: PBMCs, mostly from graft donor cells, taken 180 days after TCRalphabeta/CD19-depleted stem cell transplant. The receptor source for this set is a male patient aged 5 to 17 who had a stem cell transplant for acute lymphoblastic leukemia, so the T cells may come from the graft donor. Each CDR3 is given with its conserved first and last residue. The D gene is left open where the match is weak. Clone size appears in some rows only: once, few, many, or a class for an expanded clone.

TRBJ2-1	TRBD2	TRBV27	few	CASSSSGLVYGEQFF	TGTGCCAGCAGTTCCTCGGGACTAGTATACGGTGAGCAGTTCTTC
TRBJ2-1	TRBD2	TRBV7-6	.	CASSLGSGRGNEQFF	TGTGCCAGCAGCTTGGGTAGCGGGAGAGGGAATGAGCAGTTCTTC
TRBJ2-2	.	TRBV29-1	.	CSVVLNTGELFF	TGCAGCGTTGTCCTTAACACCGGGGAGCTGTTTTTT
TRBJ2-1	TRBD2	TRBV9	few	CASSVAFSGRGDEQFF	TGTGCCAGCAGCGTAGCCTTTAGCGGGAGGGGCGATGAGCAGTTCTTC
TRBJ2-1	.	TRBV7-2	few	CASSLYSLYNEQFF	TGTGCCAGCAGCTTATACTCCTTATACAATGAGCAGTTCTTC
TRBJ2-2	.	TRBV25-1	.	CASSEFPTLFF	TGTGCCAGCAGTGAATTCCCGACGCTGTTTTTT
TRBJ2-5	TRBD1	TRBV25-1	few	CASSSIPGQGARETQYF	TGTGCCAGCAGTTCCATCCCGGGACAGGGGGCAAGAGAGACCCAGTACTTC
TRBJ1-1	.	TRBV7-3	once	CASSPTAHGGWGTEAFF	TGTGCCAGCAGCCCCACAGCCCATGGGGGGTGGGGGACTGAAGCTTTCTTT
TRBJ2-1	TRBD2	TRBV9	.	CASSPNGGALYNEQFF	TGTGCCAGCAGTCCCAACGGGGGGGCGCTCTACAATGAGCAGTTCTTC
TRBJ1-5	TRBD1	TRBV23-1	.	CASSQTEVRDRDDQPQHF	TGCGCCAGCAGTCAAACCGAGGTCCGGGACAGGGACGATCAGCCCCAGCATTTT
TRBJ2-5	.	TRBV15	few	CATRRADLLETQYF	TGTGCCACCAGGAGAGCGGACCTGCTAGAGACCCAGTACTTC
TRBJ2-7	.	TRBV7-2	many	CASSLAPLDSEGYEQYF	TGTGCCAGCAGCTTAGCCCCCTTGGACTCTGAGGGCTACGAGCAGTACTTC
TRBJ1-3	.	TRBV5-1	many	CASSLEGNTIYF	TGTGCCAGCAGTCTCGAAGGAAACACCATATATTTT
TRBJ2-3	.	TRBV7-3	few	CASSLGPAPTDTQYF	TGTGCCAGCAGCTTGGGCCCCGCGCCCACAGATACGCAGTATTTT
TRBJ2-7	TRBD1	TRBV18	.	CASLQGQGAEQYF	TGTGCCAGCCTCCAGGGACAGGGGGCCGAGCAGTACTTC
TRBJ2-7	.	TRBV29-1	.	CSSNRGMISYEQYF	TGCAGCTCGAATCGGGGGATGATTAGCTACGAGCAGTACTTC
TRBJ2-1	.	TRBV15	.	CATSVTIGPGPGGHGEQFF	TGTGCCACCAGCGTAACTATAGGACCGGGACCCGGGGGACACGGTGAGCAGTTCTTC
TRBJ2-7	TRBD2	TRBV20-1	.	CSARGGLAGSYF	TGCAGTGCTAGGGGTGGGCTAGCGGGATCGTACTTC
TRBJ1-5	.	TRBV28	.	CAISPRGPGNQPQHF	TGTGCCATTTCCCCCAGGGGCCCTGGCAATCAGCCCCAGCATTTT
TRBJ2-5	.	TRBV10-3	.	CAISERGWAYKETQYF	TGTGCCATCAGTGAGCGCGGTTGGGCTTATAAAGAGACCCAGTACTTC
TRBJ2-7	.	TRBV10-3	few	CAISAKVLPWEQYF	TGTGCCATCAGTGCCAAGGTACTTCCTTGGGAGCAGTACTTC
TRBJ1-1	.	TRBV5-1	few	CASSPLAGGSTEAFF	TGCGCCAGCAGCCCATTAGCGGGGGGGAGCACTGAAGCTTTCTTT
TRBJ2-7	TRBD1	TRBV20-1	.	CSARDRRTGNEQYF	TGCAGTGCTAGAGACCGACGGACAGGGAACGAGCAGTACTTC
TRBJ2-2	.	TRBV7-9	.	CAVVTGELFF	TGTGCCGTAGTAACCGGGGAGCTGTTTTTT
TRBJ2-5	.	TRBV21-1	.	CASSKEFGTGEQETQYF	TGTGCCAGCAGCAAAGAGTTCGGGACAGGGGAACAAGAGACCCAGTACTTC
TRBJ1-1	.	TRBV7-3	few	CASSSFSGDTEAFF	TGTGCCAGCAGCTCCTTTAGTGGCGACACTGAAGCTTTCTTT
TRBJ1-1	TRBD1	TRBV5-1	.	CASSQWTGNTEAFF	TGCGCCAGCAGCCAATGGACAGGGAACACTGAAGCTTTCTTT
TRBJ2-7	TRBD2	TRBV11-1	few	CASSFLTGLANRGDEQYF	TGTGCCAGCAGCTTTTTAACGGGACTAGCGAACAGAGGGGACGAGCAGTACTTC
TRBJ2-2	.	TRBV29-1	few	CSVGLGNTGELFF	TGCAGCGTGGGGCTGGGGAACACCGGGGAGCTGTTTTTT
TRBJ2-7	TRBD2	TRBV15	.	CATSTTWLAAYEQYF	TGTGCCACCAGCACCACGTGGCTAGCGGCCTACGAGCAGTACTTC
TRBJ2-7	.	TRBV5-1	many	CASSQVLGNYEQYF	TGCGCCAGCAGCCAAGTATTGGGAAACTACGAGCAGTACTTC
TRBJ1-4	.	TRBV3-1	.	CASSIRTEEKLFF	TGTGCCAGCAGCATAAGGACGGAAGAAAAACTGTTTTTT
TRBJ2-7	TRBD2	TRBV3-1	few	CASSQDREGLYEQYF	TGTGCCAGCAGCCAAGATAGGGAGGGCCTCTACGAGCAGTACTTC
TRBJ1-3	.	TRBV5-1	few	CASSFWAFSSGNTIYF	TGCGCCAGCAGCTTTTGGGCGTTCAGCTCTGGAAACACCATATATTTT
TRBJ2-1	.	TRBV7-9	few	CASSPFDNNEQFF	TGTGCCAGCAGCCCCTTCGACAACAATGAGCAGTTCTTC
TRBJ1-5	TRBD1	TRBV2	few	CASRKEDRGSYSNQPQHF	TGTGCCAGCAGGAAGGAGGACAGGGGAAGTTATAGCAATCAGCCCCAGCATTTT